Shown below are 17 T cell receptor beta chains from a single sample sequenced in a study of T cells in Graves' hyperthyroidism and ophthalmopathy. RNA transcripts were the template for amplifying TCR beta CDR3 regions. Using the HTBI primer set, a first-round RT-PCR was run on the TCR CDR3. TCRdb ran MiXCR on the multiplex PCR reads and lists one entry per CDR3 protein. The table shows roughly 420,000 distinct CDR3 sequences, with 15% to 18% occurring only once. Input material: blood. The receptors stem from a woman younger than 30 with Graves' hyperthyroidism.

Only a few counts were recorded for this clonotype. This chain links TRBV4-1 with TRBJ2-7; TRBD1 agrees at 8 bases. Trimming cost V 4 bases and J 2 bases; bases outside gene matches: 10. Germline assignment: CDR1 MGHRA and CDR2 YSYEKL. The CDR3 loop spans 16 amino acids. CDR3 bases: TGCGCCAGCAGCCCCCTTCTGGACAGGGCGACCTACGAGCAGTACTTC. As protein: CASSPLLDRATYEQYF.

This clonotype was seen many times. The chain has TRBV3-1 and TRBJ2-1; D may match TRBD1 or TRBD2 (5 bases each). The V and J ends lost 1 base and 3 bases respectively, with 10 bases between them. This CDR3 spans 15 amino acids. Germline CDR1 and CDR2: LGHDT and YNNKEL (reference sequence). The CDR3 loop is CASSQARGGYNEQFF. The CDR3 bases are TGTGCCAGCAGCCAAGCTCGGGGCGGCTACAATGAGCAGTTCTTC.

Ten or more counts support this clonotype. The chain carries TRBV9 and TRBJ2-7; 7 nucleotides line up with TRBD2. CDR3 length: 15 residues. Germline CDR1 reads SGDLS; CDR2 reads YYNGEE. The ends lost 0 bases at V and 7 bases at J; junction bases unmatched: 10. CDR3 protein: CASSVGGSRSTEQYF. The CDR3 bases are TGTGCCAGCAGCGTAGGCGGGAGTCGTTCTACGGAGCAGTACTTC. Filled out from reference TRBV9 and TRBJ2-7, the complete variable domain reads DSGVTQTPKHLITATGQRVTLRCSPRSGDLSVYWYQQSLDQGLQFLIQYYNGEERAKGNILERFSAQQFPDLHSELNLSSLELGDSALYFCASSVGGSRSTEQYFGPGTRLTVT.

This clonotype was counted only a few times. The V gene is TRBV6-5, the J gene TRBJ2-7, with 8 bases lining up with TRBD1. V gave up 2 bases and J gave up 2 bases; unmatched junction bases: 11. Germline-derived CDR1 and CDR2 are MNHEY and SVGAGI. CDR3 length: 17 residues. In nucleotides, the CDR3 is TGTGCCAGCAGTTACGCAGGGGGCCTCACATCTGCCTACGAGCAGTACTTC. Translated, it gives CASSYAGGLTSAYEQYF.

This chain connects TRBV19 to TRBJ1-1; 9 bases fit TRBD1. CDR1 and CDR2 from the germline V gene are LNHDA and SQIVND (reference sequence). This CDR3 region has 16 residues. V dropped 4 bases and J dropped 0; count of bases not matched to a gene: 6. CDR3 sequence reads: CASSTRQGGMNTEAFF. DNA of the CDR3: TGTGCCAGTAGTACTCGACAGGGGGGAATGAACACTGAAGCTTTCTTT.

J is TRBJ2-1 and V is TRBV6-1; no firm D call. Trimming took 6 bases from V and 0 from J, leaving 9 bases between them. Per the germline V gene, CDR1 is MNHNS and CDR2 is SASEGT. The CDR3 runs to 14 residues. The CDR3 DNA reads as TGTGCCAGCAGGGCGCCTGGCTCCTACAATGAGCAGTTCTTC. Translating gives CASRAPGSYNEQFF.

The sample holds many counts of this clonotype. The chain is built from TRBV12-3 or TRBV12-4 and TRBJ1-5; D ambiguous. The CDR3 has 17 amino acids. Deletions cut 1 base from V and 4 bases from J, with 17 bases between. The CDR3 here is CASSLEVRLLGNQPQHF. CDR3 nucleotide sequence: TGTGCCAGCAGTTTAGAGGTCAGACTCCTTGGAAATCAGCCCCAGCATTTT.

This clonotype has just a few counts. V and J are TRBV6-1 and TRBJ2-7; a weak D match, TRBD1 (7 bases). This CDR3 comprises 15 residues. Germline V gene lookup returns CDR1 MNHNS and CDR2 SASEGT. Trimming removed 3 bases from V and 3 bases from J, with 15 bases in between. CDR3 bases: TGTGCCAGCAGTGACACAGGGGCGGGGAGCTACGAGCAGTACTTC. Encoded protein: CASSDTGAGSYEQYF.

The gene calls are TRBV15 and TRBJ1-3, with no clear D. Trimming stripped 1 base from V and 0 bases from J, with 1 base between. This CDR3 has 13 residues. Per germline, CDR1 LNHNV and CDR2 YYDKDF (reference sequence). The CDR3 loop is CATSRASGNTIYF. In nucleotides, the CDR3 is TGTGCCACCAGCAGAGCCTCTGGAAACACCATATATTTT.

This clonotype was seen at least ten times. The V gene is TRBV20-1, the J gene TRBJ2-3; a possible D gene is TRBD1 (6 bases). The CDR3 covers 16 residues. Germline CDR1 is DFQATT and CDR2 is SNEGSKA (reference sequence). Trimming took off 6 bases at V and 3 bases at J, with 22 bases between the two ends. CDR3 bases: TGCAGTGCGACCGGTAGACCAGGGGATAGGACAGATACGCAGTATTTT. This encodes CSATGRPGDRTDTQYF.

This clonotype was seen ten or more times. CDR3 amino acids: CASSSQGYHTGELFF. DNA for the CDR3: TGTGCCAGCAGTTCACAGGGGTACCACACCGGGGAGCTGTTTTTT. V and J are TRBV28 and TRBJ2-2, with 7 nucleotides matching TRBD1. This CDR3 contains 15 residues. V dropped 4 bases and J dropped 3; count of bases not matched to a gene: 5. Germline loops: CDR1 MDHEN, CDR2 SYDVKM.

The sample holds many counts of this clonotype. The genes are TRBV28 and TRBJ2-2; no clear D. CDR3 length: 15 amino acids. The V end lost 3 bases, the J end lost 0 bases, and 8 bases lay between the germline ends. Germline lookup yields CDR1 MDHEN and CDR2 SYDVKM. CDR3 nucleotide sequence: TGTGCCAGCAGTTTGCACGGCTCGAACACCGGGGAGCTGTTTTTT. Its protein is CASSLHGSNTGELFF.

This clonotype has just a few counts. The chain is built from TRBV6-1 and TRBJ2-5; TRBD2 agrees at 15 bases. The CDR3 runs 17 residues. V was clipped by 11 bases and J by 2 bases; unmatched bases: 12. CDR1 is MNHNS, CDR2 SASEGT, per germline. The CDR3 region is CAVTGTSGGFIQETQYF. The DNA for the CDR3 is TGTGCCGTTACCGGGACTAGCGGGGGGTTCATACAAGAGACCCAGTACTTC.

This clonotype was picked up many times. The rearrangement uses TRBV6-1 and TRBJ1-6; unclear D gene. CDR3 length equals 14 residues. The V gene lost 1 base and the J gene lost 8 bases, with 9 bases spanning the gap. The germline V gene has CDR1 MNHNS and CDR2 SASEGT. The CDR3 DNA reads as TGTGCCAGCAGTGAAGGCGTTGAGTATTCACCCCTCCACTTT. Its protein is CASSEGVEYSPLHF.

In its sample, this clonotype was seen many times. The chain combines TRBV2 with TRBJ2-1; a possible D gene is TRBD2 (6 bases). The germline V gene encodes CDR1 SNHLY and CDR2 FYNNEI. The CDR3 spans 12 residues. V gave up 5 bases and J gave up 14 bases, with 16 bases separating them. The CDR3 DNA is TGTGCCAGCAGTTTATCGGGGACTTACGAGTTCTTC. Translation: CASSLSGTYEFF. Supplemented by reference TRBV2 and TRBJ2-1, the full variable domain reads EPEVTQTPSHQVTQMGQEVILRCVPISNHLYFYWYRQILGQKVEFLVSFYNNEISEKSEIFDDQFSVERPDGSNFTLKIRSTKLEDSAMYFCASSLSGTYEFFGPGTRLTVL.

The CDR3 region is CSASTSFYEQYF. In DNA, the CDR3 is TGCAGTGCGTCGACATCTTTCTACGAGCAGTACTTC. The V gene is TRBV20-1, the J gene TRBJ2-7; no clear D gene. The germline V and J ends were trimmed by 6 bases and 3 bases, with 12 bases remaining between them. CDR1 is DFQATT, CDR2 SNEGSKA, per germline (reference sequence). CDR3 length equals 12 residues.

The chain is built from TRBV6-2 or TRBV6-3 and TRBJ2-3, with 9 bases that match TRBD1. V was clipped by 8 bases and J by 2 bases; unmatched bases: 11. CDR3 length: 16 residues. The germline gives CDR1 MNHEY, CDR2 SVGEGT. The CDR3 region is CASGSKGQGFTDTQYF. CDR3 bases: TGTGCCAGCGGGTCGAAGGGACAGGGTTTCACAGATACGCAGTATTTT.